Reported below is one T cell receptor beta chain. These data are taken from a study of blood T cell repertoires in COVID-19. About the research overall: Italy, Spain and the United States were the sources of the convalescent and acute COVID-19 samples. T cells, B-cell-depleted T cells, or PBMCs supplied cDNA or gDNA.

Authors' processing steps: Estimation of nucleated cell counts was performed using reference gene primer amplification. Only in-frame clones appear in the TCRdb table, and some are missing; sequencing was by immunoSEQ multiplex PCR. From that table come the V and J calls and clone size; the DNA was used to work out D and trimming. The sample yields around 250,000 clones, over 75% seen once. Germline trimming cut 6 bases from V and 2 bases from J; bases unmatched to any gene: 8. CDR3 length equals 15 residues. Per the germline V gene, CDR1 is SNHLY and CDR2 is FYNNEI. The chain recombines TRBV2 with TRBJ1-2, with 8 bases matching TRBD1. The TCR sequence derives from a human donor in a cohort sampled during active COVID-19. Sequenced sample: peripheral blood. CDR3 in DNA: TGTGCCAGCAGCGAGACAGGGGAGAGGAACTATGGCTACACCTTC. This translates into CASSETGERNYGYTF.